The 7 T cell receptor beta chains in this list originate from one sample, sequenced in a study of T-cell reconstitution after alpha-beta-depleted transplantation in children. Using unique molecular identifiers, the investigators prepared the TCRbeta library. TCRdb recomputed calls from the PCR reads with MiXCR, one row per CDR3 protein. The sample yields 200,000 or so distinct CDR3 sequences, approximately 6.8% seen once. The sequences come from PBMCs, collected before TCRalphabeta/CD19-depleted stem cell transplant. The receptors here all came from a girl in the first two years of life with combined immunodeficiency, due to receive a stem cell transplant.

The chain is built from TRBV12-3 or TRBV12-4 and TRBJ2-1; 8 nucleotides line up with TRBD2. Unmatched junction bases numbered 10, after V lost 5 bases and J lost 7 bases. CDR3 length: 15 residues. The CDR3: CASSEATVAGNEQFF. As DNA, the CDR3 is TGTGCCAGCAGTGAAGCGACCGTAGCGGGGAATGAGCAGTTCTTC.

V and J are TRBV13 and TRBJ2-1, with D unresolved. Germline V lookup: CDR1 PRHDT, CDR2 FYEKMQ (reference sequence). Trimming pared 4 bases from V and 4 bases from J, leaving 8 bases between. CDR3 length: 13 amino acids. The CDR3 here is CASSSDRYNEQFF. The CDR3 DNA follows: TGTGCCAGCAGCTCGGATCGTTACAATGAGCAGTTCTTC.

In its sample, this clonotype was seen many times. This chain links TRBV20-1 with TRBJ2-5, with D unclear. CDR3 size: 14 residues. Germline V gene data show CDR1 as DFQATT and CDR2 as SNEGSKA (reference sequence). Trimming removed 4 bases from V and 4 bases from J, with 16 bases in between. CDR3 region: CSAIKGEIGETQYF. CDR3 bases: TGCAGTGCTATAAAAGGCGAAATCGGAGAGACCCAGTACTTC.

This clonotype was seen ten or more times. This chain links TRBV5-1 with TRBJ1-1; TRBD1 might be the D (5 bases). The CDR3 covers 15 residues. Germline lookup yields CDR1 SGHRS and CDR2 YFSETQ. V was cut by 0 bases and J by 0 bases, with 9 bases left in between. The CDR3, as DNA: TGCGCCAGCAGCTTGGCCGACAGCATGAACACTGAAGCTTTCTTT. Residues: CASSLADSMNTEAFF.

The table lists this clonotype with many counts. The V gene is TRBV12-3 or TRBV12-4, the J gene TRBJ2-3; tentatively, D is TRBD1 (5 bases). This CDR3 is built from 14 residues. Trimming cost V 8 bases and J 0 bases, with 12 bases left between them. The CDR3 bases are TGTGCCAGCGGCAGGGCGCATAGCACAGATACGCAGTATTTT. Amino acid sequence: CASGRAHSTDTQYF.

This clonotype was recorded a few times. The chain has TRBV5-1 and TRBJ2-3; 8 bases are shared with TRBD2. The CDR3 is made up of 15 amino acids. After removal of 5 bases from V and 3 bases from J, the junction contained 8 bases not matched to a gene. Germline lookup yields CDR1 SGHRS and CDR2 YFSETQ. CDR3 protein: CASRVEAGVTDTQYF. In nucleotides, the CDR3 is TGCGCCAGCAGGGTTGAAGCGGGGGTTACAGATACGCAGTATTTT.

Many counts were recorded for this clonotype. J is TRBJ2-7 and V is TRBV4-1; 7 bases align to TRBD1. The germline V gene encodes CDR1 MGHRA and CDR2 YSYEKL. This CDR3 spans 14 amino acids. The V and J ends lost 1 base and 3 bases, in that order; junction bases with no gene match: 3. CDR3 bases: TGCGCCAGCAGCCAAGCGGGGACAGACTACGAGCAGTACTTC. It is translated as CASSQAGTDYEQYF.